The 2 T cell receptor beta chains reported below all come from one sample, sequenced in a study of T-cell memory formation after mild COVID-19. A single record per CDR3 protein comes from TCRdb applying MiXCR to the 5' RACE reads. This table holds roughly 320,000 distinct CDR3 sequences, approximately 29% found once. Sequencing was carried out using PBMCs or a T cell subset sorted from them (not recorded which). The receptors were gathered from an adult woman who had mild COVID-19 (a few samples of this study predate the infection). Cell type and time point are not known.

This clonotype showed up just a few times. The rearrangement links TRBV27 to TRBJ2-7; D not certain. Trimming took off 3 bases at V and 0 bases at J, with 9 bases between the two ends. In germline, CDR1 is MNHEY, CDR2 SMNVEV (reference sequence). This CDR3 has 14 residues. This chain's CDR3 is CASSLKGYSYEQYF. The CDR3 DNA reads as TGTGCCAGCAGTTTGAAAGGGTACTCCTACGAGCAGTACTTC.

The chain links TRBV7-8 to TRBJ1-1; possibly TRBD1 for D (5 bases). In germline, CDR1 is SGHVS, CDR2 FQNEAQ. The CDR3 is 13 residues long. The V end was cut by 1 base, the J end by 6 bases, with 9 bases between. The CDR3 sequence is CASSLGGTPEAFF. The CDR3 coding sequence is TGTGCCAGCAGCTTAGGGGGGACCCCTGAAGCTTTCTTT.